Listed here is a single T cell receptor beta chain. This entry is derived from a study of blood T cell repertoires in COVID-19. On the study more broadly: PBMCs, B-cell-depleted T cells, or T cells were the source of the cDNA or gDNA that made up the material.

Germline V CDR1 and CDR2: SGHDT, YYEEEE. The CDR3 sequence is 17 residues long. Trimming cost V 0 bases and J 1 base, with 11 bases left between them. Cohorts were assigned according to the clinical history that participants reported. Recovered participants had two consecutive negative NP/OP PCR tests, healthcare professional clearance, or symptom resolution. Original processing notes: Estimation of nucleated cell counts relied on the amplification of reference gene primers. TCRdb keeps only in-frame clones here, not all; method: immunoSEQ multiplex PCR. V and J calls and clone size are copied from that table; D and trimming were computed from the DNA. The sample contains about 140,000 clones, 86% of which appear only once.

The chain links TRBV5-6 to TRBJ2-6; D possibly corresponds to TRBD1 (5 bases). The sequenced sample was PBMCs or T cells enriched from blood (not recorded which). The source is a man over 45 who had recovered from COVID-19. As DNA, the CDR3 is TGTGCCAGCAGCTTGGTCCAGGGAATTTCTGGGGCCAACGTCCTGACTTTC. This gives the protein CASSLVQGISGANVLTF.